This T cell receptor (beta chain) was found in a study of shared clonotypes between healthy human individuals. Memory CD4+ cells were the fraction left after CD45RA+ naive selection. The protocol was immunoSEQ multiplex PCR, while the TCRdb copy is restricted to in-frame clones and leaves out a portion. The sample has 2.3 million or so clones; 85% to 95% are singletons. Per germline, CDR1 SNHLY and CDR2 FYNNEI. The CDR3 has 14 residues. Trimming stripped 6 bases from V and 6 bases from J, with 16 bases between. The specimen sequenced was naive CD4+ T cells from PBMCs. This sample's subset: CD45RA+ positively selected. This TCR was recovered from a man in his late teens or twenties in good health. Some clones in this sample may be carry-over from other donors' samples. This chain uses TRBV2 with TRBJ2-3; TRBD2 is a possible D gene (7 bases). The CDR3 loop is CASRTSRGADTQYF. DNA for the CDR3: TGTGCCAGCAGGACCTCCCGGGGGGCCGATACGCAGTATTTT.